The 15 T cell receptor beta chains listed next were all sequenced from one sample in a study of T cells in localized non-small cell lung cancer (dated by TCRdb to the early 2020s). The receptor library was made with the immunoSEQ multiplex PCR assay. TCRdb provides this immuneACCESS table in a form limited to in-frame rearrangements. Some clones are lacking; in checked studies, under half of them reflect an unresolved V gene, and why the rest are absent is not known. In this sample the table shows around 3,000 clones, 25% of which occur a single time. Around 16% of the sample belongs to the ten largest clones. The source was lung tumor tissue, collected before any cancer treatment. These receptors all stem from a man aged 40 to 70 with stage III lung adenocarcinoma.

The chain recombines TRBV29-1 with TRBJ1-1; D call uncertain. CDR1 is SQVTM and CDR2 is ANQGSEA in the germline V gene. This CDR3 is built from 13 residues. Trimming left V 7 bases short and J 4 bases short, with 16 bases between. CDR3 sequence (DNA): TGCAGCGGACAACGGGGTGATGGCACTGAAGCTTTCTTT. Its translation: CSGQRGDGTEAFF.

This clone has a handful of counts. The chain carries TRBV5-1 and TRBJ2-1; 10 nucleotides line up with TRBD2. This CDR3 is built from 14 residues. After removal of 1 base from V and 7 bases from J, the junction contained 2 bases not matched to a gene. Germline V gives CDR1 SGHRS, CDR2 YFSETQ. CDR3 loop: CASSLILAGNEQFF. The CDR3 nucleotides read TGCGCCAGCAGCTTGATACTAGCGGGGAATGAGCAGTTCTTC. Full variable domain (missing parts from reference TRBV5-1 and TRBJ2-1): KAGVTQTPRYLIKTRGQQVTLSCSPISGHRSVSWYQQTPGQGLQFLFEYFSETQRNKGNFPGRFSGRQFSNSRSEMNVSTLELGDSALYLCASSLILAGNEQFFGPGTRLTVL.

There are a few counts of this clone. The V and J genes are TRBV11-3 and TRBJ2-5, with TRBD2 matching over 7 bases. The CDR3 runs 14 residues. V shed 6 bases and J 5 bases; nucleotides not matched to a gene: 9. Germline V gene sequence: CDR1 SGHNT, CDR2 YENEEA. This chain's CDR3 is CASSFSGLGETQYF. The CDR3 coding sequence is TGTGCCAGCAGTTTTAGCGGGCTGGGGGAGACCCAGTACTTC.

The J gene is TRBJ1-2, the V gene TRBV6-8, with 8 bases lining up with TRBD1. The CDR3 has 12 amino acids. V trimming: 6 bases; J trimming: 4 bases; junction bases outside the gene matches: 1. Germline assignment: CDR1 MNHGY and CDR2 SAAAGT. In DNA, the CDR3 is TGTGCCAGCAGAACAGGGGGCTATGGCTACACCTTC. Protein sequence: CASRTGGYGYTF.

This clone was detected a few times. The CDR3 DNA reads as TGTGCCTGGAGCAGGGGAGATTCACCCCTCCACTTT. This gives the protein CAWSRGDSPLHF. This chain uses TRBV30 with TRBJ1-6; possible D gene TRBD1, 6 bases. The ends were cut back, 3 bases at V and 8 bases at J, with 8 bases in the middle. The CDR3 is made up of 12 amino acids. Per germline, CDR1 GTSNPN and CDR2 SVGIG (reference sequence).

This chain's CDR3 is CASSPSPSTEAFF. CDR3 bases: TGTGCCAGCAGCCCGTCACCGAGTACTGAAGCTTTCTTT. The genes are TRBV7-2 and TRBJ1-1; D gene unclear. The germline V gene encodes CDR1 SGHTA and CDR2 FQGNSA. Trimming pared 5 bases from V and 5 bases from J, leaving 12 bases between. The CDR3 spans 13 residues.

The V call is TRBV14, the J call TRBJ2-7; TRBD2 agrees at 9 bases. In germline, CDR1 is SGHDN, CDR2 FVKESK. The CDR3 length is 14 residues. V lost 6 bases and J lost 2; bases outside the gene matches: 5. CDR3: CASRLASGTYEQYF. Here the CDR3 DNA reads TGTGCCAGCAGACTCGCTAGCGGGACCTACGAGCAGTACTTC.

The rearrangement joins TRBV6-8 to TRBJ1-1; no definite D call. V lost 10 bases to trimming and J lost 1 base, with 13 bases between them. Germline lookup yields CDR1 MNHGY and CDR2 SAAAGT. This CDR3 contains 13 residues. CDR3: CAISLQGNTEAFF. CDR3 bases: TGTGCCATCTCCCTTCAAGGGAACACTGAAGCTTTCTTT.

This clone is labeled medium-sized. The rearrangement uses TRBV6-8 and TRBJ1-6; no clear D. The CDR3 sequence is 14 residues long. Germline V lookup: CDR1 MNHGY, CDR2 SAAAGT. Trimming took off 2 bases at V and 5 bases at J, with 7 bases between the two ends. The CDR3 DNA is TGTGCCAGCAGTTACAATGGTGATAATTCACCCCTCCACTTT. Its translation is CASSYNGDNSPLHF.

V and J are TRBV30 and TRBJ2-1; 9 bases are a match to TRBD1. The ends lost 0 bases at V and 15 bases at J; junction bases unmatched: 9. The germline CDR1 and CDR2 sequences are GTSNPN and SVGIG (reference sequence). The CDR3 is 13 amino acids. The CDR3: CAWSVLKGQGTFF. CDR3 nucleotides: TGTGCCTGGAGTGTGTTGAAGGGACAGGGAACGTTCTTC.

This clone was seen a few times. The chain combines TRBV6-8 with TRBJ2-7; D might be TRBD2 (6 bases). Deletions cut 7 bases from V and 2 bases from J, with 15 bases between. This CDR3 has 14 residues. The germline CDR1 and CDR2 sequences are MNHGY and SAAAGT. CDR3 amino acids: CASKRTIETYEQYF. The CDR3 DNA reads as TGTGCCAGCAAAAGGACTATCGAAACCTACGAGCAGTACTTC.

The rearrangement joins TRBV6-8 to TRBJ2-7; 12 positions agree with TRBD1. This CDR3 region has 19 residues. V dropped 5 bases and J dropped 1; count of bases not matched to a gene: 15. In germline, CDR1 is MNHGY, CDR2 SAAAGT. In DNA form, the CDR3 reads TGTGCCAGCAGTCCTAAATCGGCCGGGACAGGGGGCCTTTCCTACGAGCAGTACTTC. Its protein product is CASSPKSAGTGGLSYEQYF.

The chain uses TRBV18 and TRBJ2-7; the match to TRBD1 covers 9 bases. Germline V gene lookup returns CDR1 KGHSH and CDR2 LQKENI. J lost 3 bases, V lost 8 bases, and 8 bases had no gene match. The length of the CDR3 is 14 residues. This CDR3 reads CASGRTGALYEQYF. The CDR3 bases are TGTGCCAGCGGCCGGACAGGGGCCCTCTACGAGCAGTACTTC.

V usage is TRBV11-3 and J usage is TRBJ2-5; TRBD2 matches 10 bases. The germline V gene has CDR1 SGHNT and CDR2 YENEEA. This CDR3 is 15 amino acids long. The J segment lost 0 bases and the V segment lost 5 bases, leaving 3 bases of the junction unmatched. CDR3 in amino acids: CASSVGTSDQETQYF. In nucleotides, the CDR3 is TGTGCCAGCAGCGTAGGGACTAGCGACCAAGAGACCCAGTACTTC.

This clone has just a few counts. The rearrangement uses TRBV11-3 and TRBJ2-7; possibly TRBD1 for D (5 bases). Trimming took 3 bases from V and 2 from J, leaving 11 bases between them. CDR1 is SGHNT and CDR2 is YENEEA in the germline V gene. The CDR3 length is 14 residues. This CDR3 reads CASSLTGRAYEQYF. In DNA form, the CDR3 reads TGTGCCAGCAGCTTGACGGGCAGGGCCTACGAGCAGTACTTC.